The present T cell receptor (beta chain) was sequenced within a study of siplizumab effects on memory and regulatory T cells. Germline trimming cut 5 bases from V and 4 bases from J; bases unmatched to any gene: 4. Germline V gives CDR1 MNHEY, CDR2 SMNVEV (reference sequence). The CDR3 extends over 14 amino acids. With respect to this clone: Antigen: not known.

Study-wide results and limits: Among mappable alloreactive CD4+ clones, the Treg-derived fraction averaged around 63% with siplizumab versus more than 25% in controls. A significant reduction in alloreactive sequences traceable to unstimulated CD4+ memory cells was produced by siplizumab.

The method was immunoSEQ multiplex PCR; TCRdb's version includes in-frame clones alone and lacks a portion of them. The table records 85,000 or so clones, just under 95% of them present only once. The specimen sequenced was CD8+ T cells sorted from blood. The source is a human donor in good health. V and J are TRBV27 and TRBJ2-7, with 11 bases matching TRBD2. The CDR3 DNA is TGTGCCAGCAGTATGACTAGCGGGGCTTACGAGCAGTACTTC. This translates into CASSMTSGAYEQYF.